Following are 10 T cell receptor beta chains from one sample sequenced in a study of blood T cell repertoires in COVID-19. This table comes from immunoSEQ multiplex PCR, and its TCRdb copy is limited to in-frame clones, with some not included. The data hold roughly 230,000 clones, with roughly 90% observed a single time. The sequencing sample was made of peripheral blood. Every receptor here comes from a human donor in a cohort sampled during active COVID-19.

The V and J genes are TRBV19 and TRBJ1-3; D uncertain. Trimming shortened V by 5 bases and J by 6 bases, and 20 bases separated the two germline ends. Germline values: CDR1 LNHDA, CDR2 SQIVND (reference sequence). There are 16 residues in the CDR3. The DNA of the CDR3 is TGTGCCAGTAGTTTCTCGGCCACTATGGCGGAAAACACCATATATTTT. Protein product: CASSFSATMAENTIYF.

The CDR3 bases are TGCGCCAGCAGCCAAGCCGGACAGGGGAGTCAGCCCCAGCATTTT. Its protein is CASSQAGQGSQPQHF. The chain links TRBV4-1 to TRBJ1-5; 9 nucleotides line up with TRBD1. Germline CDR1 and CDR2: MGHRA and YSYEKL. Losses at the gene ends were 1 base for V and 6 bases for J; bases not matched to a gene: 4. This CDR3 is 15 amino acids long.

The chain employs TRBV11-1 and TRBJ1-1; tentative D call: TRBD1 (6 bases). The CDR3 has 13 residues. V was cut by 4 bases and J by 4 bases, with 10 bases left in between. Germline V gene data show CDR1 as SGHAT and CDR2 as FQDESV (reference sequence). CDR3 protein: CASSSQGSTEAFF. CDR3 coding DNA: TGTGCCAGCAGCTCCCAGGGGAGCACTGAAGCTTTCTTT.

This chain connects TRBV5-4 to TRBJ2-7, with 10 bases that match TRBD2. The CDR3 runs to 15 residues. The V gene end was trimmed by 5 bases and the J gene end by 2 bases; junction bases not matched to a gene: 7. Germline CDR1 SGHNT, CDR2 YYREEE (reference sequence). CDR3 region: CASSGSGGAAYEQYF. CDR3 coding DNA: TGTGCCAGCAGTGGCAGCGGGGGGGCAGCCTACGAGCAGTACTTC.

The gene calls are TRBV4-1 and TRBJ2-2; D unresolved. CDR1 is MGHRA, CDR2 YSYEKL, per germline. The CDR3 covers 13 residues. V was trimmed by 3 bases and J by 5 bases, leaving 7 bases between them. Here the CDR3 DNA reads TGCGCCAGCAGCCACCCCGAGACCGGGGAGCTGTTTTTT. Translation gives CASSHPETGELFF.

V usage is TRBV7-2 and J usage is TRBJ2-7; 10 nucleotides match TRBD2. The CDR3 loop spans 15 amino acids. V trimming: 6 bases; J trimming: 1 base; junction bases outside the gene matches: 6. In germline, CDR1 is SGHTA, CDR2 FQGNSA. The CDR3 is CASSRSGRSSYEQYF. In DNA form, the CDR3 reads TGTGCCAGCAGTCGTAGCGGGAGGTCTTCCTACGAGCAGTACTTC.

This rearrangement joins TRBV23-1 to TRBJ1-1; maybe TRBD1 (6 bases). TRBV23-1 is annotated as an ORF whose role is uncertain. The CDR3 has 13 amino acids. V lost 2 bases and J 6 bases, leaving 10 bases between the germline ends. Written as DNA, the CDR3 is TGCGCCAGCAGTCAACCCTGGACAGCTGAAGCTTTCTTT. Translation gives CASSQPWTAEAFF.

The DNA for the CDR3 is TGTGCCAGTAGTATGGTGGACAGACTCACAGATACGCAGTATTTT. It translates to CASSMVDRLTDTQYF. The chain couples TRBV19 to TRBJ2-3, with D possibly matching TRBD1 (6 bases). CDR3 size: 15 residues. V was shortened by 3 bases and J by 2 bases, with 12 bases between the two germline ends. Germline lookup yields CDR1 LNHDA and CDR2 SQIVND (reference sequence).

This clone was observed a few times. CDR3 bases: TGTGCCAGCATGCGGGAGACCACCGGGGAGCTGTTTTTT. It specifies CASMRETTGELFF. V is TRBV28 and J is TRBJ2-2; TRBD2 matches at 7 bases. The CDR3 loop spans 13 amino acids. The junction had 3 bases not matched to a gene; V was cut back by 7 bases and J by 4 bases. Germline V gene lookup returns CDR1 MDHEN and CDR2 SYDVKM.

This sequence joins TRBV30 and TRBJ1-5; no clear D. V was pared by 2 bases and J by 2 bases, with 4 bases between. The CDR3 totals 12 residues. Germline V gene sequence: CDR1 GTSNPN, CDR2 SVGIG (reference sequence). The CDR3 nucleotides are TGTGCCTGGAGTATCGGCAATCAGCCCCAGCATTTT. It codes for CAWSIGNQPQHF.